The clone carrying this TCR beta chain was recorded at least ten times. Germline is not matched at one junction end, which may reflect a read error. The CDR3 sequence is 16 residues long. Germline CDR1 reads SGHNT; CDR2 reads YENEEA. The data derive from a study of early T cells in non-severe SARS-CoV-2 infection. Looking at the study overall: With bulk RNA from unsorted whole blood as input, sequencing yielded unpaired chains.

From the 5' RACE reads, TCRdb called clonotypes with MiXCR, one entry per CDR3 protein. The repertoire holds around 80,000 distinct CDR3 sequences, with about 12% as singletons. This clonotype originated in an adult who was a healthcare worker with PCR-confirmed SARS-CoV-2 infection or an uninfected control (not recorded which). The chain links TRBV11-3 to TRBJ1-1, with 9 bases lining up with TRBD1. Input material: whole blood. As DNA, the CDR3 is TGTGCCAGCAGCTCCGGTAAAGGGACAGGGAACACTGAAGTTTTCTTT. This sequence encodes CASSSGKGTGNTEVFF.